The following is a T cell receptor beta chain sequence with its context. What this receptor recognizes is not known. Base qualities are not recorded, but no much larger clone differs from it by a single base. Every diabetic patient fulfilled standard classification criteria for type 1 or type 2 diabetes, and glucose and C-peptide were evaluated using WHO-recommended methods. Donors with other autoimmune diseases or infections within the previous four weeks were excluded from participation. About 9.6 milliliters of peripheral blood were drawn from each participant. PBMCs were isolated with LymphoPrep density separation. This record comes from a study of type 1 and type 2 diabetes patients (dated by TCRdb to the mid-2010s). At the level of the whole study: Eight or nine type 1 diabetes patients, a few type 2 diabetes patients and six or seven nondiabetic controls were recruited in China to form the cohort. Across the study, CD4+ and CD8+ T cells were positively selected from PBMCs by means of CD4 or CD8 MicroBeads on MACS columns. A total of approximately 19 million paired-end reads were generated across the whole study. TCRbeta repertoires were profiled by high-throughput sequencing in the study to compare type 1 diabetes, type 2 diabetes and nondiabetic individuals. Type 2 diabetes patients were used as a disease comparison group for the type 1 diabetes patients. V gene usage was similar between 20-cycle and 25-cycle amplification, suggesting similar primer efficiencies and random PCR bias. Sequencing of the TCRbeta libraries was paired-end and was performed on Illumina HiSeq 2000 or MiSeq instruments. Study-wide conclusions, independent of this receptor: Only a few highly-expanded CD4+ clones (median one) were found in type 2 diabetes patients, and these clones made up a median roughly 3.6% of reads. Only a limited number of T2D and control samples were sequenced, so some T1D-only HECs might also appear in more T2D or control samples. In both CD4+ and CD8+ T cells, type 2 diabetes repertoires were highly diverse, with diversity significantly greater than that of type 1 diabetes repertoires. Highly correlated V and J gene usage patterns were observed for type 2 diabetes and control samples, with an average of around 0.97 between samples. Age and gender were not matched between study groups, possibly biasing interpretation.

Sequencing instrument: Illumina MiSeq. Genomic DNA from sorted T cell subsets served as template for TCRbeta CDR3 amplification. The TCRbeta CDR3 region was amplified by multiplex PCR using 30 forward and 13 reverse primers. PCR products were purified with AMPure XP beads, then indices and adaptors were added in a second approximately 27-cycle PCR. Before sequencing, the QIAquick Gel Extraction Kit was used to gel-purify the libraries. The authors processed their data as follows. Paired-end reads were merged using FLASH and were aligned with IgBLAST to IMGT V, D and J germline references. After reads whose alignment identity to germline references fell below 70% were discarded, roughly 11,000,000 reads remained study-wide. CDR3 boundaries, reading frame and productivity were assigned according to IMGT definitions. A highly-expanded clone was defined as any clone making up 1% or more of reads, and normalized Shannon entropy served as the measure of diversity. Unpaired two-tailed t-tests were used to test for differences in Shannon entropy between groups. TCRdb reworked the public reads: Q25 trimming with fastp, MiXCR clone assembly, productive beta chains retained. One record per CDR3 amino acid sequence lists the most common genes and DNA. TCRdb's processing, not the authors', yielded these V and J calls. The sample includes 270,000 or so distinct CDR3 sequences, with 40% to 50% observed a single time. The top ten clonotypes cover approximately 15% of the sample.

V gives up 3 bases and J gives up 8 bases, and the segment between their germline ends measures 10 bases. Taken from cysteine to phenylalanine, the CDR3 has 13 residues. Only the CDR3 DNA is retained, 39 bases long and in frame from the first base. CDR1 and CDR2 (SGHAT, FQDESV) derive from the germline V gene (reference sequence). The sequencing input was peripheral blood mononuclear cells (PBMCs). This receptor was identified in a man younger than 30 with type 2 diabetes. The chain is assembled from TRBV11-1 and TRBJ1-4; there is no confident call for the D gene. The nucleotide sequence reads TGTGCCAGCAGCTTGGTACGTGACGAAAAACTGTTTTTT. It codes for CASSLVRDEKLFF.